The source of this TCR beta chain is a study of cytomegalovirus exposure and HLA in healthy donors. Study results and limitations: Presence/absence analysis assumed near-uniform sequencing depth across donors.

Points on this clone: Its antigen is undetermined.

The PCR employed 60 Vbeta primers together with 13 Jbeta primers. Clones were read by immunoSEQ multiplex PCR, and TCRdb kept only the in-frame ones, dropping some. The table records 150,000 to 200,000 clones, just over 75% of them present only once. Deletions cut 3 bases from V and 7 bases from J, with 13 bases between. Germline CDR1 reads SGDLS; CDR2 reads YYNGEE. The CDR3 loop spans 14 amino acids. The chain uses TRBV9 and TRBJ2-2, with D possibly being TRBD2 (6 bases). The sequence derives from a woman between 35 and 50 years old in good health and CMV-seronegative. The sequenced material came from PBMCs. CDR3 region: CASSASGEHGELFF. For the CDR3, the DNA is TGTGCCAGCAGCGCCTCGGGGGAACACGGGGAGCTGTTTTTT.